These T cell receptor beta chains were read from a single sample in a study of PD-1 blockade in classical Hodgkin lymphoma. Repertoires were generated with immunoSEQ multiplex PCR, while TCRdb's copy carries only in-frame clones and drops some. Counted here are under 25,000 clones, approximately 68% occurring once; the ten biggest clones make up roughly 1.2%. The source was CD4+ T cells from blood, collected before the fourth cycle of nivolumab. The origin of the receptors is a human donor with classical Hodgkin lymphoma. Each CDR3 is given with its conserved first and last residue. A D gene is named only where the DNA matches it firmly. Size is omitted from some rows. Given values are once, few, many or a class for expanded clones.

cdr3_nt	cdr3_aa	cdr3_length	d_call	v_call	j_call	clone_size
TGTGCCAGCAGCGAAAGGACAGTTTTCCAAGAGACCCAGTACTTC	CASSERTVFQETQYF	15	.	TRBV6-1	TRBJ2-5	.
TGTGCCAGCAGCTTTACCAACTATGGCTACACCTTC	CASSFTNYGYTF	12	.	TRBV7-9	TRBJ1-2	.
TGTGCCAGCAGCTTAGCGCTAATTACTAGCGGACCTTACACCGGGGAGCTGTTTTTT	CASSLALITSGPYTGELFF	19	TRBD2	TRBV7-9	TRBJ2-2	.
TGTGCCAGCAGTTACACAGATGGAAACACCATATATTTT	CASSYTDGNTIYF	13	.	TRBV6-6	TRBJ1-3	.
TGCGCCAGCAGCCATACTAGCGGGGGTTACTCCTACGAGCAGTACTTC	CASSHTSGGYSYEQYF	16	TRBD2	TRBV4-3	TRBJ2-7	.
TGTGCCAGTAGTATAGCCAGGGGGCGCGGGGGTGAAAAACTGTTTTTT	CASSIARGRGGEKLFF	16	TRBD1	TRBV19	TRBJ1-4	.
TGTGCCTGGAGTGTACCCCTTTCCGGGGGCCTTAACAATGAGCAGTTCTTC	CAWSVPLSGGLNNEQFF	17	.	TRBV30	TRBJ2-1	once
TGCGCCAGCAGCCAAGTGGGATCTGGGGCCAACGTCCTGACTTTC	CASSQVGSGANVLTF	15	.	TRBV4-1	TRBJ2-6	.
TGTGCCAGCAGTCAGACAGGGCAAACGAACACCGGGGAGCTGTTTTTT	CASSQTGQTNTGELFF	16	TRBD1	TRBV25-1	TRBJ2-2	.
TGCGCCAGCAGCCAAGGGGGTGAGCAGTTCTTC	CASSQGGEQFF	11	.	TRBV4-3	TRBJ2-1	.
TGTGCCAGCTCACCACCGCTGACAGATTACTTAAAGTACTTC	CASSPPLTDYLKYF	14	.	TRBV18	TRBJ2-4	.
TGTGCCAGCAGCTTAGAAGGGGGGGCCAACTATGGCTACACCTTC	CASSLEGGANYGYTF	15	.	TRBV7-2	TRBJ1-2	once
TGTGCCAGCAGCCCCCAAGGAATCGCCTACGAGCAGTACTTC	CASSPQGIAYEQYF	14	.	TRBV6-6	TRBJ2-7	few
TGTGCCAGCAGCTTAGGGGGGGGCCAAGAGACCCAGTACTTC	CASSLGGGQETQYF	14	TRBD2	TRBV11-3	TRBJ2-5	.
TGTGCCAGCAGCTTAGGGGCATCTAATCAGCCCCAGCATTTT	CASSLGASNQPQHF	14	.	TRBV7-8	TRBJ1-5	few
TGTGCCAGTAGCATTCAGACTCGGCCAGATACGCAGTATTTT	CASSIQTRPDTQYF	14	.	TRBV19	TRBJ2-3	.
TGTGCCAGCAGCGTAGCTACCAGGGGGATGACAGATACGCAGTATTTT	CASSVATRGMTDTQYF	16	TRBD1	TRBV9	TRBJ2-3	.
TGTGCCAGCAGCTTAGGTTCGAGGGGTTCACCCCTCCACTTT	CASSLGSRGSPLHF	14	.	TRBV7-8	TRBJ1-6	.
TGTGCCAGCAGCTTTGGAGTCTCAACTAATGAAAAACTGTTTTTT	CASSFGVSTNEKLFF	15	.	TRBV7-9	TRBJ1-4	.
TGTGCCAGCAGTTTGCCGGGGGGCTACAATGAGCAGTTCTTC	CASSLPGGYNEQFF	14	TRBD2	TRBV27	TRBJ2-1	.
TGTGCCAGCTCACCAATCCAGGGGAGAACTAATTCACCCCTCCACTTT	CASSPIQGRTNSPLHF	16	.	TRBV18	TRBJ1-6	.
TGTGCCAGCAGGGGGACACTATACGAGCAGTACTTC	CASRGTLYEQYF	12	.	TRBV2	TRBJ2-7	.
TGTGCCAGCAGCTGGGCTGGGGGCGCGGGCACAGATACGCAGTATTTT	CASSWAGGAGTDTQYF	16	.	TRBV7-3	TRBJ2-3	.
TGTGCCAGTACCCCGGCAGGGGTGAACACTGAAGCTTTCTTT	CASTPAGVNTEAFF	14	.	TRBV19	TRBJ1-1	once
TGTGCCAGCAGCCCGAGGACAGCCTATGGCTACACCTTC	CASSPRTAYGYTF	13	.	TRBV9	TRBJ1-2	.
TGTGCCAGCAGTGAAGCAAGGACGAAGAATGAAAAACTGTTTTTT	CASSEARTKNEKLFF	15	.	TRBV6-1	TRBJ1-4	.